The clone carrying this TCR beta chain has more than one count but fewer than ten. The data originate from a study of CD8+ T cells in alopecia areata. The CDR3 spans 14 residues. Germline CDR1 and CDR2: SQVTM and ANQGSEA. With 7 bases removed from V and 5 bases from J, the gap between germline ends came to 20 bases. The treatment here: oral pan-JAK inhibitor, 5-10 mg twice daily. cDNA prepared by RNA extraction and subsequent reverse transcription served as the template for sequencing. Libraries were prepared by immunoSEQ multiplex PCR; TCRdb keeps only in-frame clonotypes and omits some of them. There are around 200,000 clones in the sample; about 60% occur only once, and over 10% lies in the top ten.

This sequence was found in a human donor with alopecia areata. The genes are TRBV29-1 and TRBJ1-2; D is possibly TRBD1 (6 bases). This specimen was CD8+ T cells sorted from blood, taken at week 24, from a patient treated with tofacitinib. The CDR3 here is CSGSLQGGGYGYTF. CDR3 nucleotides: TGCAGCGGGTCATTACAGGGAGGCGGATATGGCTACACCTTC.